This T cell receptor (beta chain) was observed in a study of OX40 agonist ivuxolimab in advanced cancers. Overall study: The dose of intravenous ivuxolimab that patients received every 2 weeks ranged from 0.01 to 10 mg/kg. Hepatocellular carcinoma, melanoma, renal cell or head and neck cancer occurred in dose-escalation patients. Findings of the study overall: Expanded clones belonging to CD8+ T cells outnumbered, on average, those of CD4+.

The CDR3 loop spans 13 amino acids. The germline CDR1 and CDR2 sequences are GTSNPN and SVGIG (reference sequence). The V end lost 3 bases, the J end lost 7 bases, and 12 bases lay between the germline ends. Notes on this clone: As yet, its antigen is unknown.

Peripheral blood came from all dose cohorts at three timepoints. The repertoire was sequenced with immunoSEQ multiplex PCR; TCRdb's copy has only in-frame clones and lacks some. Here the sample spans approximately 100,000 clones, roughly 80% being singletons. The chain joins TRBV30 to TRBJ1-4; D unclear. The clonotype originates from an adult with an advanced solid tumor such as melanoma, head and neck, liver or kidney cancer. Sequences were derived from CD4+ or CD8+ T cells sorted from blood, sampled in a trial of the OX40 agonist ivuxolimab. This chain's CDR3 is CAWRGTAGEKLFF. For the CDR3, the DNA is TGTGCCTGGAGAGGAACGGCGGGTGAAAAACTGTTTTTT.